Listed below are T cell receptor beta chains from one sample, sequenced in a study of shared clonotypes between healthy human individuals. Profiled with immunoSEQ multiplex PCR; TCRdb holds only in-frame clones, not every one. Of about 2.2 million clones in the sample, about 93% are singletons; the top ten hold about 1.7%. The source material was naive CD8+ T cells from PBMCs. Receptors originate from a man between 18 and 29 years old in good health. Some clones in this sample may be carry-over from other donors' samples. Each CDR3 is given with its conserved first and last residue. Fields, in order: V gene, J gene, D gene, clone size, CDR3 DNA, CDR3 protein. A D gene is named only where the DNA matches it firmly. Rows give clone size only sometimes, using once, few, many, or a class for an expanded clone.

TRBV10-1,TRBJ1-2,.,.,TGCGCCAGCAGGACCTACACCTTC,CASRTYTF
TRBV6-5,TRBJ2-1,.,.,TGTGCCAGCAGTCCAAGCCAGTCCAATGAGCAGTTCTTC,CASSPSQSNEQFF
TRBV29-1,TRBJ2-7,.,.,TGCAGCGTTGTAACAGATTACGAGCAGTACTTC,CSVVTDYEQYF
TRBV12-5,TRBJ2-1,TRBD1,.,TGTGCTAGTGGTTTGACGGGAAAACAGGGGGATGAGCAGTTCTTC,CASGLTGKQGDEQFF
TRBV15,TRBJ2-1,.,.,TGTGCCACCAGCAACCTTCAAGGAAATGAGCAGTTCTTC,CATSNLQGNEQFF
TRBV4-1,TRBJ2-2,TRBD2,.,TGCGCCAGCAGCCAATTCCTAGGGCTAGCGGAGATCACCGGGGAGCTGTTTTTT,CASSQFLGLAEITGELFF
TRBV5-1,TRBJ2-7,.,.,TGCGCCAGCAACTTGGGGTGGGAGAGCTACGAGCAGTACTTC,CASNLGWESYEQYF
TRBV7-9,TRBJ2-5,.,once,TGTGCCAGCAGCTTAGTAGTCGGGGACGTCGAGACCCAGTACTTC,CASSLVVGDVETQYF
TRBV6-1,TRBJ2-1,TRBD2,.,TGTGCCAGCACTCCTCTTATCGGGGGGGGTGGTGAGCAGTTCTTC,CASTPLIGGGGEQFF
TRBV2,TRBJ2-1,TRBD2,.,TGTGCCAGCGCGGGGGGCGGTGAGCAGTTCTTC,CASAGGGEQFF
TRBV7-9,TRBJ2-5,TRBD1,.,TGTGCCAGCAGCTTCCGACAGGGGCGGCAGGAGACCCAGTACTTC,CASSFRQGRQETQYF
TRBV5-1,TRBJ1-4,.,once,TGCGCCAGCAGCCCGGAGGGAGGGAGTGCTGAAAAACTGTTTTTT,CASSPEGGSAEKLFF
TRBV4-1,TRBJ2-7,TRBD2,.,TGCGCCAGCAGCCAAGATCCGCAGCGGGAGGGCGGGTACGAGCAGTACTTC,CASSQDPQREGGYEQYF